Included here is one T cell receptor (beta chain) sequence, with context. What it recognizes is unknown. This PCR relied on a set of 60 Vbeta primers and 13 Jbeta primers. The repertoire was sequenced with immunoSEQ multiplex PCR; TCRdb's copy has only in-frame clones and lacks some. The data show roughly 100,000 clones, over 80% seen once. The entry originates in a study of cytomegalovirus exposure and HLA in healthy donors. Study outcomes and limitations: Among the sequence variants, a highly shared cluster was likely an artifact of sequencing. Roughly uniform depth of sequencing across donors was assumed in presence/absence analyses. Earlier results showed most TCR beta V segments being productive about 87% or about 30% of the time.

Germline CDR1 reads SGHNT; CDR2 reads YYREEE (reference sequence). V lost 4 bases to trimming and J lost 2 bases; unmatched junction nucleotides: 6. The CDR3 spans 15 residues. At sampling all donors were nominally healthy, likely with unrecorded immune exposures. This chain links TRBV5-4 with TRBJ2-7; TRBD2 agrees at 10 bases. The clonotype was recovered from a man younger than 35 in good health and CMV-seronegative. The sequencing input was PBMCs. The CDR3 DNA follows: TGTGCCAGCAGCCTAGGACTAGCGGCAACCTACGAGCAGTACTTC. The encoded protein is CASSLGLAATYEQYF.